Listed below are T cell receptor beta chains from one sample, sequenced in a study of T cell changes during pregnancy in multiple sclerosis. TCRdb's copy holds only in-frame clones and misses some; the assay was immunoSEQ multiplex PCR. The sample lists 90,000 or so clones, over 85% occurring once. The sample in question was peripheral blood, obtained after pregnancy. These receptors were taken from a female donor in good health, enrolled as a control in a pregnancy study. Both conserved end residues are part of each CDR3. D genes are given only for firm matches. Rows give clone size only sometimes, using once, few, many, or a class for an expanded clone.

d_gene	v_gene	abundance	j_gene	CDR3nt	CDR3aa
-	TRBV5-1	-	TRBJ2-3	TGCGCCAGCAGCCCGAGAGGACAAACAGATACGCAGTATTTT	CASSPRGQTDTQYF
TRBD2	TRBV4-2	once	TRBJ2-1	TGTGCCAGCAGCCCTATAGCGGGAGCTGAGCAGTTCTTC	CASSPIAGAEQFF
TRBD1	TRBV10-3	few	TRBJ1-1	TGTGCCACCACCCCGGGACAGGGGACAACCACTGAAGCTTTCTTT	CATTPGQGTTTEAFF
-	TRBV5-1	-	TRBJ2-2	TGCGCCAGCAGCTGGGCCGTTTCAGGGGACACCGGGGAGCTGTTTTTT	CASSWAVSGDTGELFF
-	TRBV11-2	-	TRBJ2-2	TGTGCCAGCAGCTTAGCCAGGGGGGCGAACACCGGGGAGCTGTTTTTT	CASSLARGANTGELFF
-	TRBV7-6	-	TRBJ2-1	TGTGCCAGCAGCCCCGGACTCGCTTACAATGAGCAGTTCTTC	CASSPGLAYNEQFF
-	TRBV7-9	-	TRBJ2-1	TGTGCCAGCAGCTGGTGGCTAGTCGACAATGAGCAGTTCTTC	CASSWWLVDNEQFF
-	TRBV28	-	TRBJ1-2	TGTGCCAGCAGTAGACAGGCCCCCAACTATGGCTACACCTTC	CASSRQAPNYGYTF
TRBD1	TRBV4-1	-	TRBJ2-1	TGCGCCAGCAGCCTTATGGGACAGAAGACTTACAATGAGCAGTTCTTC	CASSLMGQKTYNEQFF
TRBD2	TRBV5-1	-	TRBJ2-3	TGCGCCAGCAGCTCGACGACTCGGGGGGACACAGATACGCAGTATTTT	CASSSTTRGDTDTQYF
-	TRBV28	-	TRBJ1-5	TGTGCCAGCAGTTTAGTCGGGGAACGGCGGCAGCCCCAGCATTTT	CASSLVGERRQPQHF
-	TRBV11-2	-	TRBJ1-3	TGTGCCAGCAGCCCCCAGGGCGCCGGTTACGGAAACACCATATATTTT	CASSPQGAGYGNTIYF
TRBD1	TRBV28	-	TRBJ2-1	TGTGCCAGCCGAACGGGACAGGGTTACAATGAGCAGTTCTTC	CASRTGQGYNEQFF
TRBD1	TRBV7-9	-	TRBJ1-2	TGTGCCAGCAGCTTCGCTTGGACAGGACGAGACTATGGCTACACCTTC	CASSFAWTGRDYGYTF
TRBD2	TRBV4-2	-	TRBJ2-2	TGTGCCAGCAGCCCGAGGACTAGCGGGAACACCGGGGAGCTGTTTTTT	CASSPRTSGNTGELFF
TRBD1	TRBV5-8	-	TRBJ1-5	TGTGCCAGCAGCTTAGGGGACAGGGGCTTTCAGCCCCAGCATTTT	CASSLGDRGFQPQHF
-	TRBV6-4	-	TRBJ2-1	TGTGCCAGCAGTGTTCTGGGGGGAGAAAACAATGAGCAGTTCTTC	CASSVLGGENNEQFF
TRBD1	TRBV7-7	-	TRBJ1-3	TGTGCTAGCAGCCCCCGGACAGGGTGGGGAAACACCATATATTTT	CASSPRTGWGNTIYF
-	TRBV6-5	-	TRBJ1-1	TGTGCCAGCAGTAGCCCGGGATCGAACACTGAAGCTTTCTTT	CASSSPGSNTEAFF
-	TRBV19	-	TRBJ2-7	TGTGCCAGTAGTATAGTACTAGACGGCGAGCAGTACTTC	CASSIVLDGEQYF
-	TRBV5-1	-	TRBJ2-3	TGCGCCAGCAGCTTGTATACGGGGGTTACAGATACGCAGTATTTT	CASSLYTGVTDTQYF
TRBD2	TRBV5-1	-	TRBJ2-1	TGCGCCAGCAACGGCGAGGGGCGGGAGGGCCGCTATGAGCAGTTCTTC	CASNGEGREGRYEQFF
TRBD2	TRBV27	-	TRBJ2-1	TGTGCCAGCAGTTTATTGGGGGGAGGGCTGAGCTCCTACAATGAGCAGTTCTTC	CASSLLGGGLSSYNEQFF
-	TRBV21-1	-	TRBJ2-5	TGTGCCAGCAGCAAAGGGTACAGCCAAGAGACCCAGTACTTC	CASSKGYSQETQYF
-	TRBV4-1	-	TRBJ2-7	TGCGCCAGCAGCCCGGGGGTTGACAGGGAGTACGAGCAGTACTTC	CASSPGVDREYEQYF
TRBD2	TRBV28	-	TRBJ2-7	TGTGCCAGCAGTCGAAGCGGGAGTGGGTACGAGCAGTACTTC	CASSRSGSGYEQYF
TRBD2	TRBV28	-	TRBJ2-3	TGTGCCAGCAGTTTAGAAACTAGCGGGAGGACCGATACGCAGTATTTT	CASSLETSGRTDTQYF
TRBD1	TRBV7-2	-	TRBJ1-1	TGTGCCAGCAGCTTTGGGACAGTGAACACTGAAGCTTTCTTT	CASSFGTVNTEAFF
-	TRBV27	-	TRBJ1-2	TGTGCCAGCAGTTTAAATATCGCGACAGGCTATGGCTACACCTTC	CASSLNIATGYGYTF
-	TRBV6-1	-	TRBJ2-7	TGTGCCAGCACTTCACCGGATAGCGGCAGATGGGAGCAGTACTTC	CASTSPDSGRWEQYF
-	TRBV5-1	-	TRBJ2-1	TGCGCCAGCAGGACAGGCTCCTACAATGAGCAGTTCTTC	CASRTGSYNEQFF
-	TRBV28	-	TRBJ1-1	TGTGCCAGCTACCAGGGCACTGAAGCTTTCTTT	CASYQGTEAFF
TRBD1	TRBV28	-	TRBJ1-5	TGTGCCAGCACGGGACAGGGCAGGGGTATAGGACAGCCCCAGCATTTT	CASTGQGRGIGQPQHF
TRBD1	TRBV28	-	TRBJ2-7	TGTGCCAGCAGTTTATTAGGGGGCCAGTACGAGCAGTACTTC	CASSLLGGQYEQYF
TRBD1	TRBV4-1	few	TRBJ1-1	TGCGCCAGCAGCCATACAGGGGGCACTGAAGCTTTCTTT	CASSHTGGTEAFF
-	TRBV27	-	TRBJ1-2	TGTGCCAGCAGTTTAGGACGGGAATACTATGGCTACACCTTC	CASSLGREYYGYTF
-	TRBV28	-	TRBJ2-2	TGTGCCAGCAGTTCTTTAGGGGGCACCGGGGAGCTGTTTTTT	CASSSLGGTGELFF
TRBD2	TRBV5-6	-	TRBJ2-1	TGTGCCAGCAGCTTGGCCCCACTAGCGGGAGATAATGAGCAGTTCTTC	CASSLAPLAGDNEQFF
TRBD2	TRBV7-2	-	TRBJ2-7	TGTGCCAGCAGCTTATCCAGCGGGAGGGTACCCTACGAGCAGTACTTC	CASSLSSGRVPYEQYF
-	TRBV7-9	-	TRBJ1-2	TGTGCCAGCAGCTTAGGCCTGGGAGACTATGGCTACACCTTC	CASSLGLGDYGYTF
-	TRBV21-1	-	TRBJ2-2	TGTGCCAGCAGCAAAGACGTTAGCCTGGACACCGGGGAGCTGTTTTTT	CASSKDVSLDTGELFF
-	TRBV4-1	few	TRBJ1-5	TGCGCCAGCAGTCAATCCAGGGGCCGGAATCAGCCCCAGCATTTT	CASSQSRGRNQPQHF